This note documents a single TCR beta chain sequence. Antigen unknown. This sample stems from a study of cytomegalovirus exposure and HLA in healthy donors. The study, taken as a whole, reports: Cytomegalovirus association was assigned to about 150 TCR beta chains.

The V and J ends lost 10 bases and 1 base respectively, with 25 bases between them. The CDR3 is made up of 17 amino acids. Germline-derived CDR1 and CDR2 are LNHNV and YYDKDF (reference sequence). PCR involved 60 Vbeta and 13 Jbeta primers. Assay used: immunoSEQ multiplex PCR; TCRdb lists only in-frame clones, some missing. The top ten clones hold about 3.1% of a sample with some 150,000 clones, 75% of them seen once. The source material was PBMCs. The source of this sequence is a man aged 35-49 years in good health and CMV-seronegative. This sequence joins TRBV15 and TRBJ1-2, with D perhaps TRBD1 (6 bases). CDR3 nucleotides: TGTGCCAGGGAACAGGGTTTCTTCCCGACCGATAACTATGGCTACACCTTC. It translates to CAREQGFFPTDNYGYTF.